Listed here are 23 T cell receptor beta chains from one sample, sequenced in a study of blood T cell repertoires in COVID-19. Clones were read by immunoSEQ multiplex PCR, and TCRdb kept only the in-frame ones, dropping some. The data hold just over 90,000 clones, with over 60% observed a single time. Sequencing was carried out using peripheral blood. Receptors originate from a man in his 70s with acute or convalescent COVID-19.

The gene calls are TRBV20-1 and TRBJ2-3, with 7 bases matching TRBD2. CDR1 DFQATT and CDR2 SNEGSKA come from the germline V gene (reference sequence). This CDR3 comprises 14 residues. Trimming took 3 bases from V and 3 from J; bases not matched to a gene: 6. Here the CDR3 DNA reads TGCAGTGCTAGTGAAGGGCGGGGGACAGATACGCAGTATTTT. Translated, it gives CSASEGRGTDTQYF.

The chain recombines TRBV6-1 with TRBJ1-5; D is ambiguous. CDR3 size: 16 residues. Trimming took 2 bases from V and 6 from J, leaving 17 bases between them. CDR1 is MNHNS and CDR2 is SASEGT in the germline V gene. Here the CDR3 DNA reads TGTGCCAGCAGTGAATGGCAGAGGGTTCAGGCTCAGCCCCAGCATTTT. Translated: CASSEWQRVQAQPQHF.

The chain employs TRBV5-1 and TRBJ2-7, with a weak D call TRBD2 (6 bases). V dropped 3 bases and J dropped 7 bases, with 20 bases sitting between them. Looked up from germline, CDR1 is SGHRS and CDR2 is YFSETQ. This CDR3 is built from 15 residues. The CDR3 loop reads CASSSMTSFNSEQYF. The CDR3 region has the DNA TGCGCCAGCAGCTCGATGACTAGTTTTAACTCAGAGCAGTACTTC.

CDR3: CASPGAPNAEAFF. CDR3 in DNA: TGTGCCAGCCCAGGGGCACCCAACGCTGAAGCTTTCTTT. The chain recombines TRBV2 with TRBJ1-1; TRBD1 is a possible D gene (6 bases). The germline V gene has CDR1 SNHLY and CDR2 FYNNEI. With 8 bases removed from V and 6 bases from J, the gap between germline ends came to 16 bases. This CDR3 contains 13 residues. Drawing the rest from reference TRBV2 and TRBJ1-1, the complete variable domain is EPEVTQTPSHQVTQMGQEVILRCVPISNHLYFYWYRQILGQKVEFLVSFYNNEISEKSEIFDDQFSVERPDGSNFTLKIRSTKLEDSAMYFCASPGAPNAEAFFGQGTRLTVV.

The DNA of the CDR3 is TGCGCCAGCAGTGAGGTAGCGGGAGAAGGCAATGAGCAGTTCTTC. It specifies CASSEVAGEGNEQFF. The genes are TRBV10-1 and TRBJ2-1, with 9 bases that match TRBD2. The germline CDR1 and CDR2 sequences are WNHNN and SYGVQD (reference sequence). The CDR3 sequence is 15 residues long. V lost 2 bases to trimming and J lost 6 bases; unmatched junction nucleotides: 5.

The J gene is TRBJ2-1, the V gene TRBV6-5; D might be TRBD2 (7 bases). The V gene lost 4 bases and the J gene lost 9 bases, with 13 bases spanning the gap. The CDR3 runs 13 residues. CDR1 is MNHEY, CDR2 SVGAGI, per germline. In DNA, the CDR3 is TGTGCCAGCAGTTGGGGGGGGCTCGTTGAGCAGTTCTTC. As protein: CASSWGGLVEQFF.

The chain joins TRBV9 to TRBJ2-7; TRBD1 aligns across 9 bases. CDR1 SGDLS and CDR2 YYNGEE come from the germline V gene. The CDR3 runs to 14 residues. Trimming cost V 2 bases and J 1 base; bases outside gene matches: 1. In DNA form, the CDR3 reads TGTGCCAGCAGCGTGACAGGGGGGTCCTACGAGCAGTACTTC. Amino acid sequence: CASSVTGGSYEQYF.

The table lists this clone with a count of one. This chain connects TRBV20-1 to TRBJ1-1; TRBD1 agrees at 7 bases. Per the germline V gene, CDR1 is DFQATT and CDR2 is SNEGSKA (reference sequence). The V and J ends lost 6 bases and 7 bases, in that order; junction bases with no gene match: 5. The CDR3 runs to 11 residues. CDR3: CSAPTGIEAFF. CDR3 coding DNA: TGCAGTGCCCCGACAGGGATTGAAGCTTTCTTT.

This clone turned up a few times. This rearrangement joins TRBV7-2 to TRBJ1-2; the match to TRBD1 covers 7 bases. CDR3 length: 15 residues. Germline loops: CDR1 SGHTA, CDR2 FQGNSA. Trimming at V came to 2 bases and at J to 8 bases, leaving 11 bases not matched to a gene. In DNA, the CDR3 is TGTGCCAGCAGCTTATCGGCCTTTGGACAGGCCGGCTACACCTTC. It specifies CASSLSAFGQAGYTF.

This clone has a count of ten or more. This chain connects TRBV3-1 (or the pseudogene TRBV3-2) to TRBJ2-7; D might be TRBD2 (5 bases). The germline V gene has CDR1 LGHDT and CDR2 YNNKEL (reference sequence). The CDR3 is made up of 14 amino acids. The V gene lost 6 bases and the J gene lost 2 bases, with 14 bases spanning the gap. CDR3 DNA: TGTGCCAGCAGGGACTTAGCGATTCCCTACGAGCAGTACTTC. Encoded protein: CASRDLAIPYEQYF.

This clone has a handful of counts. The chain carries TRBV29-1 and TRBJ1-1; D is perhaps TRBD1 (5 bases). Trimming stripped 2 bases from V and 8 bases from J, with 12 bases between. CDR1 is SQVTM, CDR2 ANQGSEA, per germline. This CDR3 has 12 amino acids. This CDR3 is CSVEQGLGEAFF. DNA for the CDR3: TGCAGCGTTGAACAGGGATTAGGAGAAGCTTTCTTT.

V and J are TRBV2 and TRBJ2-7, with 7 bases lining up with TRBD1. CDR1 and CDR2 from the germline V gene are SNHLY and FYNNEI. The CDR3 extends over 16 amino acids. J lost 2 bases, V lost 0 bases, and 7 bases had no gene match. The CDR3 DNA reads TGTGCCAGCAGTGAAGCGGCGGACAGGTATGCCTACGAGCAGTACTTC. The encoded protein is CASSEAADRYAYEQYF.

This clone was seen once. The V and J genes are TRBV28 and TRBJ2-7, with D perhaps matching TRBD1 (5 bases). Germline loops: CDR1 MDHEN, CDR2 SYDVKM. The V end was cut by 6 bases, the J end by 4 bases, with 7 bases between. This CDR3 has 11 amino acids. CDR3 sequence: CASSRQYEQYF. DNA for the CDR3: TGTGCCAGCAGCCGACAGTACGAGCAGTACTTC. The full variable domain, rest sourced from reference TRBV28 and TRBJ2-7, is DVKVTQSSRYLVKRTGEKVFLECVQDMDHENMFWYRQDPGLGLRLIYFSYDVKMKEKGDIPEGYSVSREKKERFSLILESASTNQTSMYLCASSRQYEQYFGPGTRLTVT.

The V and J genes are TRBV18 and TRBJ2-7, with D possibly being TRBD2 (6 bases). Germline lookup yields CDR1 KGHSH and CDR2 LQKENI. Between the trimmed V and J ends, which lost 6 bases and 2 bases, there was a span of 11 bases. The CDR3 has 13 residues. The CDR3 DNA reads TGTGCCAGCTCCCCCACGGGGGCCTACGAGCAGTACTTC. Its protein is CASSPTGAYEQYF.

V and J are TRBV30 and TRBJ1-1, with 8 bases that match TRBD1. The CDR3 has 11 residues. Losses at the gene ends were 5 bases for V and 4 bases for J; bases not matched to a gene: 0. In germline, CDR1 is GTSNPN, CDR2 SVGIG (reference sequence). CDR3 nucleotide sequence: TGTGCCTGGGACAGGGGCACTGAAGCTTTCTTT. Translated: CAWDRGTEAFF. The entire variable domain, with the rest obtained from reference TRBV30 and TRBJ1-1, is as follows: SQTIHQWPATLVQPVGSPLSLECTVEGTSNPNLYWYRQAAGRGLQLLFYSVGIGQISSEVPQNLSASRPQDRQFILSSKKLLLSDSGFYLCAWDRGTEAFFGQGTRLTVV.

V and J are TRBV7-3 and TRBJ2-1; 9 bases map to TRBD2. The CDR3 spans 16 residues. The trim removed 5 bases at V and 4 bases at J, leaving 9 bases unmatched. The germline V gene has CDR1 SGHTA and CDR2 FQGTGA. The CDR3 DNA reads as TGTGCCAGCAGCCCCCTAGCGGGAAGGGGTTACAATGAGCAGTTCTTC. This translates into CASSPLAGRGYNEQFF.

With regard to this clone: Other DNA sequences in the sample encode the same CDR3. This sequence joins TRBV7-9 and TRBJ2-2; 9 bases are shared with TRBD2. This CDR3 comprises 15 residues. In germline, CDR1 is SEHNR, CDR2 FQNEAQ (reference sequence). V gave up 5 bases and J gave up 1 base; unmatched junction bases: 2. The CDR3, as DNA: TGTGCCAGCAGCCCGACTAGCGGGAACACCGGGGAGCTGTTTTTT. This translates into CASSPTSGNTGELFF.

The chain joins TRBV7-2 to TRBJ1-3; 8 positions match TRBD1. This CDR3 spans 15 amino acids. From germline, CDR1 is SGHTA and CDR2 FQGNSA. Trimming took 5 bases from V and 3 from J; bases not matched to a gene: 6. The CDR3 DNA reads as TGTGCCAGCAGCAGGGCAGGGGGCGATGGAAACACCATATATTTT. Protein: CASSRAGGDGNTIYF.

As DNA, the CDR3 is TGTGCCAGTAGTATTGTGAGTGGGGCGAGATACAATGAGCAGTTCTTC. Its translation: CASSIVSGARYNEQFF. The chain is built from TRBV19 and TRBJ2-1; a possible D gene is TRBD1 (5 bases). The CDR3 is made up of 16 amino acids. V was trimmed by 3 bases and J by 4 bases, leaving 16 bases between them. From germline, CDR1 is LNHDA and CDR2 SQIVND (reference sequence).

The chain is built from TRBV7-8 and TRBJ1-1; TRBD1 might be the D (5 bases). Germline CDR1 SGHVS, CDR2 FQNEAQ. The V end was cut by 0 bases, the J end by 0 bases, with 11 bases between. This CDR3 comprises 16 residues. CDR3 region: CASSLARGTMNTEAFF. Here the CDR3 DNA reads TGTGCCAGCAGCTTAGCTCGGGGGACTATGAACACTGAAGCTTTCTTT.

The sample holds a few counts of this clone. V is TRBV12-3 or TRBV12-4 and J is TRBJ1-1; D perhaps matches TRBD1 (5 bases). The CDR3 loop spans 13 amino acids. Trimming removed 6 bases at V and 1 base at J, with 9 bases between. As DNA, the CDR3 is TGTGCCAGCAGAATACAGGAGAACACTGAAGCTTTCTTT. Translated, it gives CASRIQENTEAFF.

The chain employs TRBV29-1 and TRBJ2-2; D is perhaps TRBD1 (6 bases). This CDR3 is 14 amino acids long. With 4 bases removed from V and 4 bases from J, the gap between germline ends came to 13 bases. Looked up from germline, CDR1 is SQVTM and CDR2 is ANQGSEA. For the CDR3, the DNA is TGCAGCGTTGCATCCAGACAGGTCACCGGGGAGCTGTTTTTT. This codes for CSVASRQVTGELFF.

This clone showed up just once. The CDR3 spells CASSPHRDSFNTEAFF. The CDR3 nucleotides are TGTGCCAGCAGCCCTCACCGAGACAGCTTTAACACTGAAGCTTTCTTT. The chain uses TRBV5-4 and TRBJ1-1; D is perhaps TRBD1 (5 bases). V lost 4 bases, J lost 2 bases, and 18 bases lay in between. The CDR3 is made up of 16 amino acids. Germline V gene lookup returns CDR1 SGHNT and CDR2 YYREEE (reference sequence).